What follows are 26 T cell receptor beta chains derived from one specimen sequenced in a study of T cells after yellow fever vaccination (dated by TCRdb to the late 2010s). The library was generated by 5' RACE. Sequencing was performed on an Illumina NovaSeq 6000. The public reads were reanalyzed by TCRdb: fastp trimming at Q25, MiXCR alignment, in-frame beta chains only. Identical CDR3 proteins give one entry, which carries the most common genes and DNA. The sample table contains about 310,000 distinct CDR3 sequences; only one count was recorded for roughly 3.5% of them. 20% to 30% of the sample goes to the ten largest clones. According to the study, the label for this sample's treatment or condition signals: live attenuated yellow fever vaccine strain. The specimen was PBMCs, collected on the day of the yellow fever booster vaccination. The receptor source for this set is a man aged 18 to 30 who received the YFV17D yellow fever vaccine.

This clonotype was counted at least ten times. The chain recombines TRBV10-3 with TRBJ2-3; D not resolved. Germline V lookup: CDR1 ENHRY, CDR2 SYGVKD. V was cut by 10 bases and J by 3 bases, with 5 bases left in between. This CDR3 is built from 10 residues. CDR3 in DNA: TGTGCCACCGCTACAGATACGCAGTATTTT. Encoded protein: CATATDTQYF.

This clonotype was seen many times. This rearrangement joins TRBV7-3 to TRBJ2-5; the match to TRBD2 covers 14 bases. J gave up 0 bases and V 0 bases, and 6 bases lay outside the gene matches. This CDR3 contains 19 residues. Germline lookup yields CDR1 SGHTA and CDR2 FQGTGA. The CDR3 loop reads CASSLTGTSGGPYQETQYF. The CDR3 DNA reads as TGTGCCAGCAGCTTAACCGGGACTAGCGGGGGACCGTACCAAGAGACCCAGTACTTC.

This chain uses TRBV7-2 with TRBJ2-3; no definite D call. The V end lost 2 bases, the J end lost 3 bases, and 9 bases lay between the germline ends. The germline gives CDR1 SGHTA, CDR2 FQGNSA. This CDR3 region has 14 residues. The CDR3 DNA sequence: TGTGCCAGCAGCTTAATTCCGTTGACAGATACGCAGTATTTT. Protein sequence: CASSLIPLTDTQYF.

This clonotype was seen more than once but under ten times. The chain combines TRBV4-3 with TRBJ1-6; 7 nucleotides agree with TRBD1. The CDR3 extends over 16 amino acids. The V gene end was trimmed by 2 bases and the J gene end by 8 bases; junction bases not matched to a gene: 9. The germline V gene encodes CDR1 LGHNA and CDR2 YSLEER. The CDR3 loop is CASSQTRQGFDSPLHF. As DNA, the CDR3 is TGCGCCAGCAGCCAAACCCGACAGGGTTTCGATTCACCCCTCCACTTT.

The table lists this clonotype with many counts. CDR3 region: CSARAPTGSDTQYF. The CDR3 region has the DNA TGCAGTGCTAGAGCCCCTACAGGGTCAGATACGCAGTATTTT. The chain employs TRBV20-1 and TRBJ2-3; TRBD1 is a possible D gene (6 bases). The CDR3 totals 14 residues. Trimming stripped 1 base from V and 4 bases from J, with 12 bases between. Germline V CDR1 and CDR2: DFQATT, SNEGSKA (reference sequence).

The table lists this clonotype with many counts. CDR3 in amino acids: CASSQVFAGRVSPLHF. The CDR3 nucleotides read TGCGCCAGCAGCCAAGTATTCGCGGGCAGGGTATCACCCCTCCACTTT. The V call is TRBV4-1, the J call TRBJ1-6; D possibly corresponds to TRBD1 (5 bases). In germline, CDR1 is MGHRA, CDR2 YSYEKL. There are 16 residues in the CDR3. With 1 base removed from V and 10 bases from J, the gap between germline ends came to 17 bases.

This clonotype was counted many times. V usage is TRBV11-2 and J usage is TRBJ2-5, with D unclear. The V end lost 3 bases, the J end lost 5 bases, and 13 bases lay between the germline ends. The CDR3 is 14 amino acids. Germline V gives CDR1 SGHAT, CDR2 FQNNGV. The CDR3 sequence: CASSLEKARETQYF. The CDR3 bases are TGTGCCAGCAGCTTGGAAAAGGCGAGGGAGACCCAGTACTTC.

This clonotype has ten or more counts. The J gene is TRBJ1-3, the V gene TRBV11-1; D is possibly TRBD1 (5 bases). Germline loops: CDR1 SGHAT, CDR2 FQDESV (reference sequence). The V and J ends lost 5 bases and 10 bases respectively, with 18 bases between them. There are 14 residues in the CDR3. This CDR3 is CASSGGNSGRTIYF. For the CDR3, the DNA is TGTGCCAGCAGCGGGGGAAACTCTGGAAGGACCATATATTTT.

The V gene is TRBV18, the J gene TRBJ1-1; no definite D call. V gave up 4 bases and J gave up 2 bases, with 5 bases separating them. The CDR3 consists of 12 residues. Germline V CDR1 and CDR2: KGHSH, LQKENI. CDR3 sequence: CASSQINTEAFF. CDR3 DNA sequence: TGTGCCAGCTCACAGATAAACACTGAAGCTTTCTTT.

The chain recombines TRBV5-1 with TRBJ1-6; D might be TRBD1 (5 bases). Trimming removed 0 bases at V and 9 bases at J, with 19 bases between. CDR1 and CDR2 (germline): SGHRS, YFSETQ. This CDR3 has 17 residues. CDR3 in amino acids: CASSLAVGRLMGSPLHF. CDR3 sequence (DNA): TGCGCCAGCAGCTTGGCCGTGGGACGGCTGATGGGTTCACCCCTCCACTTT.

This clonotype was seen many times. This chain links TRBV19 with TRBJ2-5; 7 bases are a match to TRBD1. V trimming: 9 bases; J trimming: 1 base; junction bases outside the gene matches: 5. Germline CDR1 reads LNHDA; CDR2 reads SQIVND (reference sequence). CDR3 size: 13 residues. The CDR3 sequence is CASRGTAQETQYF. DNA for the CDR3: TGTGCCAGCAGGGGGACAGCCCAAGAGACCCAGTACTTC.

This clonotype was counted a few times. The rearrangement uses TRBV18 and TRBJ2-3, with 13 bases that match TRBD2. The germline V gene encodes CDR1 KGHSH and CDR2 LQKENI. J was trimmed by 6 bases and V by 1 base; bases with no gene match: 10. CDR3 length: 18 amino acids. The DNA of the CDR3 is TGTGCCAGCTCACCACTTTCCCGGACTAGCGGGGGAGGGGATACGCAGTATTTT. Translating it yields CASSPLSRTSGGGDTQYF.

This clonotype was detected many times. CDR3 in DNA: TGTGCCACCAGTGATTTGCAAGCCGCCCAAGAGACCCAGTACTTC. Amino acid sequence: CATSDLQAAQETQYF. The J gene is TRBJ2-5, the V gene TRBV24-1; D not certain. CDR3 length: 15 residues. CDR1 and CDR2 from the germline V gene are KGHDR and SFDVKD. Trimming pared 0 bases from V and 1 base from J, leaving 8 bases between.

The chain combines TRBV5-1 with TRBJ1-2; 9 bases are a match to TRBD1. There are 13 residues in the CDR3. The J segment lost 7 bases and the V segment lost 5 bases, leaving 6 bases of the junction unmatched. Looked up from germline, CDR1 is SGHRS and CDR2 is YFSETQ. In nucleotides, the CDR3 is TGCGCCAGCAGGGGGGACAGGGTTTTTGGCTACACCTTC. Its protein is CASRGDRVFGYTF.

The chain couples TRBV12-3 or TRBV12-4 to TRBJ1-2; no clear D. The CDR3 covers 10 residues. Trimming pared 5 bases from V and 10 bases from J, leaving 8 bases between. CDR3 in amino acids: CASSAKYYTF. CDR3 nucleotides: TGTGCCAGCAGTGCCAAGTACTACACCTTC.

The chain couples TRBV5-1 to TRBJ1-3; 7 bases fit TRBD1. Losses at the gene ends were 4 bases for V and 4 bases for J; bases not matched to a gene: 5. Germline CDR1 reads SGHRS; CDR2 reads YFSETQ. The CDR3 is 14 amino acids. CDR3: CASSTGQPGNTIYF. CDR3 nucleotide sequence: TGCGCCAGCAGCACGGGACAGCCAGGAAACACCATATATTTT.

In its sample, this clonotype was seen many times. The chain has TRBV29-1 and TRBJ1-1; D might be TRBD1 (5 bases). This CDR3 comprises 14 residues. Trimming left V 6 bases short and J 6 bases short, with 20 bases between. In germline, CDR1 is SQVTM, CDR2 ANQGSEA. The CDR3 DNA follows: TGCAGCGTGGGTACAACATTAGCGGGGCCTGAAGCTTTCTTT. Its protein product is CSVGTTLAGPEAFF.

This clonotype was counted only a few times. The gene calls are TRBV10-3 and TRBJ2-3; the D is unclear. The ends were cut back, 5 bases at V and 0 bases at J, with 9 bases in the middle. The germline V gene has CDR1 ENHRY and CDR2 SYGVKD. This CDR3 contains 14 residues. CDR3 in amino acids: CAISRTASTDTQYF. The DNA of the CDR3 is TGTGCCATCAGTCGGACGGCTAGCACAGATACGCAGTATTTT.

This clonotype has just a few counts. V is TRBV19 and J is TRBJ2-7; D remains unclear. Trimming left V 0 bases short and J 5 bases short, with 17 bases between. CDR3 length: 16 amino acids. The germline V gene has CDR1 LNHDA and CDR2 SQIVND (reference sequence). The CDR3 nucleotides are TGTGCCAGTAGTATAGAGGACGGGTATCGGGTAGACGAGCAGTACTTC. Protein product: CASSIEDGYRVDEQYF.

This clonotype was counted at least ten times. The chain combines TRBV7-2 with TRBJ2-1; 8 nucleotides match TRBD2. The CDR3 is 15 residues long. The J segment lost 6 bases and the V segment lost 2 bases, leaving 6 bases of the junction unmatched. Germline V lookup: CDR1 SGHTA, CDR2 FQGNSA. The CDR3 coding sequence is TGTGCCAGCAGCTTAAGACGGGGGGGCCCCAATGAGCAGTTCTTC. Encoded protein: CASSLRRGGPNEQFF.

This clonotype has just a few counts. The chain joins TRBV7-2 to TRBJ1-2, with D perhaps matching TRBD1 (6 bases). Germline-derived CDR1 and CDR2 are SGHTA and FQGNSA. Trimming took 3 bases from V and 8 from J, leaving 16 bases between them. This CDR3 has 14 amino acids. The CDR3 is CASSFGTLRIGYTF. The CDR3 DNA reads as TGTGCCAGCAGCTTCGGGACACTACGGATAGGCTACACCTTC.

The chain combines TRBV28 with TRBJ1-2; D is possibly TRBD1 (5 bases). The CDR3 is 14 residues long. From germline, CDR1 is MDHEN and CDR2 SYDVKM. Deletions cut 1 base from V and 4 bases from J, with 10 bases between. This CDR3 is CASSLSAGFYGYTF. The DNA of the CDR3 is TGTGCCAGCAGTTTATCGGCAGGGTTCTATGGCTACACCTTC.

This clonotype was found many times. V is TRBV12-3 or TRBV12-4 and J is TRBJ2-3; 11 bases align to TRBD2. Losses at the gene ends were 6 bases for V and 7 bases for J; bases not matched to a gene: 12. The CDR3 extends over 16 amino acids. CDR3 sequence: CASSPTSGGISNTQYF. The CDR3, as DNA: TGTGCCAGCAGCCCCACTAGCGGGGGCATTTCAAATACGCAGTATTTT.

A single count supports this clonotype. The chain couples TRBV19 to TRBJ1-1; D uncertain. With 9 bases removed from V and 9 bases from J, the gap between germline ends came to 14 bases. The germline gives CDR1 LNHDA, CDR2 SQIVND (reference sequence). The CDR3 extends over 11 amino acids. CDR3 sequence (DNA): TGTGCCAGCAATAATTGGGGAAAAGCTTTCTTT. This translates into CASNNWGKAFF.

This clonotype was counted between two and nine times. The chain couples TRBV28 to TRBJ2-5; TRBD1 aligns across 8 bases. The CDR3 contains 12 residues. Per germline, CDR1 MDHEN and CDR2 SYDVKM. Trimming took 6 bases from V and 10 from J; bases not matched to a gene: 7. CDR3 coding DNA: TGTGCCAGCAGCAGGGGGCCACGGGACCAGTACTTC. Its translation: CASSRGPRDQYF.

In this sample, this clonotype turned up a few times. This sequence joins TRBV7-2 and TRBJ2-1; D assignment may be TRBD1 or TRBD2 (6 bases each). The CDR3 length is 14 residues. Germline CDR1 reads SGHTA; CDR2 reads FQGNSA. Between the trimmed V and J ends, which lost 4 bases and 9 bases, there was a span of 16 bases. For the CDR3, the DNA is TGTGCCAGCAGCTCGGGGGCCTGGGGAAGTGAGCAGTTCTTC. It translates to CASSSGAWGSEQFF.